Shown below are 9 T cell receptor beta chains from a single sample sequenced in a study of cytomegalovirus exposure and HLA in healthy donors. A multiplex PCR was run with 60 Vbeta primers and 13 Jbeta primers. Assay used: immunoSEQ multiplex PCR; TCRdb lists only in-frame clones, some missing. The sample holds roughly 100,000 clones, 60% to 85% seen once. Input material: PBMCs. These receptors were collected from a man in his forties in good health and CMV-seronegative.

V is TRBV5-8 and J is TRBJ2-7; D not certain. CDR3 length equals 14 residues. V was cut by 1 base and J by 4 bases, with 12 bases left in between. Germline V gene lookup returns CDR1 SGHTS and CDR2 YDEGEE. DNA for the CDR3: TGTGCCAGCAGCTTGACGTTGTACGGGTACGAGCAGTACTTC. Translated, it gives CASSLTLYGYEQYF.

CDR3: CATNPSRRPQHF. Written as DNA, the CDR3 is TGTGCCACCAACCCCAGTCGTCGTCCCCAGCATTTT. The chain has TRBV28 and TRBJ1-5; D uncertain. The CDR3 extends over 12 amino acids. The V and J ends lost 10 bases and 10 bases respectively, with 17 bases between them. CDR1 and CDR2 from the germline V gene are MDHEN and SYDVKM.

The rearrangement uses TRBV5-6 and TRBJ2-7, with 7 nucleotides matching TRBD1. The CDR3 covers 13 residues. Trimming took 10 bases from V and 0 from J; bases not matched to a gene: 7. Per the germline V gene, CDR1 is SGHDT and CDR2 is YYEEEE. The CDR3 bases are TGTGCCTCTGAGACAGGGAGCTCCTACGAGCAGTACTTC. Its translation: CASETGSSYEQYF.

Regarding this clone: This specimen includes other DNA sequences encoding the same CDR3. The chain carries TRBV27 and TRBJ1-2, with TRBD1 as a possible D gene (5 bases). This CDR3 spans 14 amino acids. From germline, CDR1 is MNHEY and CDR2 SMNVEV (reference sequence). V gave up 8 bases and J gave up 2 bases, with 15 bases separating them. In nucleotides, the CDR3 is TGTGCCAGCTCGCCCGGGGGAAGAAACTATGGCTACACCTTC. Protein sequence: CASSPGGRNYGYTF.

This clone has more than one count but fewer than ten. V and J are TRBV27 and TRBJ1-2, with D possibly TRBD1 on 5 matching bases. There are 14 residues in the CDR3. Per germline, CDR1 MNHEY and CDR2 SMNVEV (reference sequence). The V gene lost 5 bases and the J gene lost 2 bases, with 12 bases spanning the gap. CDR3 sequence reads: CASSTNRLNYGYTF. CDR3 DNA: TGTGCCAGCAGTACAAACAGGTTGAACTATGGCTACACCTTC.

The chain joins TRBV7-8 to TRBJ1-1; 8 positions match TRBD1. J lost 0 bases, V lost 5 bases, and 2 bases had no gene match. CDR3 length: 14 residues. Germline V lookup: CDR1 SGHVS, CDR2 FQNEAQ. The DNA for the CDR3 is TGTGCCAGCAGCAACAGGGGGTTGAACACTGAAGCTTTCTTT. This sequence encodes CASSNRGLNTEAFF.

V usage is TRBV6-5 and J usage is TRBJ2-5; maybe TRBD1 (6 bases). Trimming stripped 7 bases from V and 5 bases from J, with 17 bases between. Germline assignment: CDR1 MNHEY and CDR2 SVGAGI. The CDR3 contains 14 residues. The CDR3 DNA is TGTGCCAGCACGTCATCACAGGGATTCGAGACCCAGTACTTC. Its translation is CASTSSQGFETQYF.

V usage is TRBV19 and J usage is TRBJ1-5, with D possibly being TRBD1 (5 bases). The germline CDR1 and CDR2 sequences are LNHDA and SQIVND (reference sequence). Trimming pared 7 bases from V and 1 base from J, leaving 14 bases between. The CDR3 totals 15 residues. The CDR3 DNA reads TGTGCCAGTACCTCACCCAGGGCGAGCAATCAGCCCCAGCATTTT. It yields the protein CASTSPRASNQPQHF.

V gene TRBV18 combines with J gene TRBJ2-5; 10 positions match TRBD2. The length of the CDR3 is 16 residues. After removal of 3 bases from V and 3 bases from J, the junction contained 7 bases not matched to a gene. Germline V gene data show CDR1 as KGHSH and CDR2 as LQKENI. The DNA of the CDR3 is TGTGCCAGCTCACCCACAGCGGGGGGGCTGAAAGAGACCCAGTACTTC. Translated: CASSPTAGGLKETQYF. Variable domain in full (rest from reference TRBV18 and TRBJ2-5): NAGVMQNPRHLVRRRGQEARLRCSPMKGHSHVYWYRQLPEEGLKFMVYLQKENIIDESGMPKERFSAEFPKEGPSILRIQQVVRGDSAAYFCASSPTAGGLKETQYFGPGTRLLVL.